The 7 T cell receptor beta chains in this list originate from one sample, sequenced in a study of blood T cell repertoires in COVID-19. The protocol was immunoSEQ multiplex PCR, while the TCRdb copy is restricted to in-frame clones and leaves out a portion. This sample yields some 190,000 clones, of which around 80% are seen a single time; roughly 12% belongs to the top ten. Sequencing was carried out using peripheral blood. These receptors were collected from a woman in her forties or fifties with acute or convalescent COVID-19.

Written as DNA, the CDR3 is TGTGCCAGCAGCTTTAGAGACAGGGGTAATCAGCCCCAGCATTTT. Its translation is CASSFRDRGNQPQHF. This chain connects TRBV5-8 to TRBJ1-5; TRBD1 matches 8 bases. The ends lost 2 bases at V and 4 bases at J; junction bases unmatched: 5. Germline V CDR1 and CDR2: SGHTS, YDEGEE. This CDR3 has 15 residues.

This clone appeared a single time. The CDR3 bases are TGCGCCAGCAGCTTGGGGGGAGACTATGGCTACACCTTC. Translating gives CASSLGGDYGYTF. The chain uses TRBV5-1 and TRBJ1-2, with D hard to call. CDR1 and CDR2 from the germline V gene are SGHRS and YFSETQ. This CDR3 contains 13 residues. Deletions cut 0 bases from V and 3 bases from J, with 6 bases between.

This chain links TRBV7-9 with TRBJ1-3; D is unclear. Per germline, CDR1 SEHNR and CDR2 FQNEAQ (reference sequence). The V gene lost 0 bases and the J gene lost 1 base, with 7 bases spanning the gap. The CDR3 sequence is 15 residues long. The CDR3: CASSLAVTSGNTIYF. CDR3 coding DNA: TGTGCCAGCAGCTTAGCAGTTACTTCTGGAAACACCATATATTTT.

V and J are TRBV6-6 and TRBJ2-7, with a possible D match to TRBD1 (6 bases). CDR1 MNHNY and CDR2 SVGAGI come from the germline V gene (reference sequence). The germline V and J ends were trimmed by 0 bases and 7 bases, with 13 bases remaining between them. CDR3 length: 14 residues. The DNA of the CDR3 is TGTGCCAGCAGTTACTCGCCAGGGGAAGGAGAGCAGTACTTC. Its translation is CASSYSPGEGEQYF.

The genes are TRBV29-1 and TRBJ2-7, with 8 bases identical to TRBD1. Germline CDR1 SQVTM, CDR2 ANQGSEA. The CDR3 sequence is 13 residues long. The J segment lost 3 bases and the V segment lost 6 bases, leaving 7 bases of the junction unmatched. The CDR3 bases are TGCAGCGTGGGACAGGTCGGCCTCTACGAGCAGTACTTC. The encoded protein is CSVGQVGLYEQYF.

As concerns this clone: The sample holds other DNA sequences that translate to the same CDR3. V usage is TRBV7-9 and J usage is TRBJ1-4; 8 bases are a match to TRBD1. With 2 bases clipped from V and 8 bases from J, the junction kept 4 bases outside the gene matches. CDR1 SEHNR and CDR2 FQNEAQ come from the germline V gene (reference sequence). The CDR3 totals 14 residues. For the CDR3, the DNA is TGTGCCAGCAGCTTACAGGGGGCCGGGGAAAAACTGTTTTTT. Its protein is CASSLQGAGEKLFF.

The chain combines TRBV5-4 with TRBJ1-1, with 12 bases identical to TRBD1. CDR3 size: 15 residues. V shed 1 base, J shed 6 bases, and the junction held 4 bases outside the gene matches. Germline V gene lookup returns CDR1 SGHNT and CDR2 YYREEE (reference sequence). The CDR3 is CASSLRGTGGSEAFF. The CDR3 nucleotides read TGTGCCAGCAGCTTGCGCGGGACAGGGGGCTCTGAAGCTTTCTTT.